Each of the 21 T cell receptor beta chains below was sequenced from the same sample in a study of OX40 agonist ivuxolimab in advanced cancers. Method: immunoSEQ multiplex PCR; TCRdb's copy keeps in-frame clones and lacks some. The sample has under 100,000 clones, around 93% seen once. Specimen: CD4+ or CD8+ T cells sorted from blood, collected in a trial of the OX40 agonist ivuxolimab. The receptors derive from an adult with an advanced solid tumor such as melanoma, head and neck, liver or kidney cancer.

This clone was counted between two and nine times. The chain employs TRBV11-1 and TRBJ1-1, with 8 nucleotides matching TRBD1. The CDR3 covers 15 residues. The V gene end was trimmed by 4 bases and the J gene end by 4 bases; junction bases not matched to a gene: 8. In germline, CDR1 is SGHAT, CDR2 FQDESV (reference sequence). CDR3 nucleotide sequence: TGTGCCAGCAGCTACAGCCCCACAGGGGGCACTGAAGCTTTCTTT. Translated: CASSYSPTGGTEAFF.

The gene calls are TRBV2 and TRBJ2-1; D is uncertain. Germline CDR1 and CDR2: SNHLY and FYNNEI. There are 15 residues in the CDR3. Trimming shortened V by 5 bases and J by 0 bases, and 11 bases separated the two germline ends. CDR3 DNA: TGTGCCAGCAGTCCCCCGGAAGCCTCCTACAATGAGCAGTTCTTC. Translating gives CASSPPEASYNEQFF.

Regarding this clone: Other DNA sequences in the same sample also yield this CDR3. J is TRBJ2-7 and V is TRBV10-3; D uncertain. Germline assignment: CDR1 ENHRY and CDR2 SYGVKD. The CDR3 has 15 residues. The V end lost 0 bases, the J end lost 1 base, and 10 bases lay between the germline ends. CDR3 residues: CAISESLAGSYEQYF. The CDR3 region has the DNA TGTGCCATCAGTGAGTCATTGGCCGGTTCCTACGAGCAGTACTTC.

The rearrangement links TRBV6-5 to TRBJ1-4; TRBD1 aligns across 7 bases. The CDR3 has 15 amino acids. V shed 4 bases, J shed 2 bases, and the junction held 4 bases outside the gene matches. CDR1 is MNHEY, CDR2 SVGAGI, per germline. The CDR3: CASSSTGVTNEKLFF. The CDR3 nucleotides read TGTGCCAGCAGTTCCACAGGGGTTACTAATGAAAAACTGTTTTTT.

J is TRBJ2-7 and V is TRBV5-6, with D maybe TRBD1 (6 bases). The CDR3 loop spans 13 amino acids. In germline, CDR1 is SGHDT, CDR2 YYEEEE. Between the trimmed V and J ends, which lost 0 bases and 3 bases, there was a span of 7 bases. The CDR3, as DNA: TGTGCCAGCAGCTTGGGACAGGACTACGAGCAGTACTTC. As protein: CASSLGQDYEQYF. Full variable domain (remainder filled in from reference TRBV5-6 and TRBJ2-7): DAGVTQSPTHLIKTRGQQVTLRCSPKSGHDTVSWYQQALGQGPQFIFQYYEEEERQRGNFPDRFSGHQFPNYSSELNVNALLLGDSALYLCASSLGQDYEQYFGPGTRLTVT.

The chain employs TRBV11-2 and TRBJ2-3; TRBD2 aligns across 14 bases. The junction had 4 bases not matched to a gene; V was cut back by 5 bases and J by 3 bases. In germline, CDR1 is SGHAT, CDR2 FQNNGV. The CDR3 contains 16 residues. In nucleotides, the CDR3 is TGTGCCAGCAGCGGCGGGACTAGCGGGGGAACAGATACGCAGTATTTT. This translates into CASSGGTSGGTDTQYF.

By share of the sample, this clone is medium-sized. This sequence joins TRBV6-4 and TRBJ2-1, with D perhaps matching TRBD2 (5 bases). Looked up from germline, CDR1 is MRHNA and CDR2 is SNTAGT. V dropped 2 bases and J dropped 0 bases, with 11 bases sitting between them. The CDR3 sequence is 16 residues long. The CDR3: CASSDEGSSSYNEQFF. CDR3 nucleotide sequence: TGTGCCAGCAGTGACGAGGGCTCCTCCTCCTACAATGAGCAGTTCTTC.

The J gene is TRBJ2-1, the V gene TRBV7-2; tentatively, D is TRBD1 or TRBD2 (5 bases each). The length of the CDR3 is 16 residues. With 1 base removed from V and 2 bases from J, the gap between germline ends came to 12 bases. Germline V gene lookup returns CDR1 SGHTA and CDR2 FQGNSA. DNA of the CDR3: TGTGCCAGCAGCTTAGTTCCAGGGAGTACCTACAATGAGCAGTTCTTC. Amino acids: CASSLVPGSTYNEQFF.

The chain carries TRBV4-3 and TRBJ1-3; D not resolved. V lost 4 bases to trimming and J lost 0 bases, with 7 bases between them. The CDR3 spans 14 residues. CDR1 LGHNA and CDR2 YSLEER come from the germline V gene. This CDR3 reads CASSPGRSGNTIYF. Written as DNA, the CDR3 is TGCGCCAGCAGCCCGGGCCGCTCTGGAAACACCATATATTTT.

The rearrangement joins TRBV19 to TRBJ1-4; 9 bases map to TRBD1. CDR3 length equals 15 residues. With 1 base clipped from V and 7 bases from J, the junction kept 4 bases outside the gene matches. CDR1 and CDR2 from the germline V gene are LNHDA and SQIVND (reference sequence). This chain's CDR3 is CASSIGTGGGEKLFF. The CDR3 nucleotides read TGTGCCAGTAGTATAGGAACAGGGGGCGGTGAAAAACTGTTTTTT.

V usage is TRBV27 and J usage is TRBJ1-1, with D unresolved. The germline gives CDR1 MNHEY, CDR2 SMNVEV (reference sequence). The V and J ends lost 6 bases and 0 bases respectively, with 8 bases between them. The CDR3 sequence is 13 residues long. The CDR3 DNA reads TGTGCCAGCAGACCGGGTATGAACACTGAAGCTTTCTTT. Amino acids: CASRPGMNTEAFF.

This sequence joins TRBV13 and TRBJ2-5; D remains unclear. CDR1 and CDR2 (germline): PRHDT, FYEKMQ (reference sequence). The V and J ends lost 0 bases and 2 bases respectively, with 7 bases between them. The CDR3 contains 14 residues. CDR3 residues: CASSLGPGQETQYF. The DNA of the CDR3 is TGTGCCAGCAGCTTAGGTCCCGGTCAAGAGACCCAGTACTTC.

The rearrangement joins TRBV30 to TRBJ1-5; weak D call: TRBD1 (5 bases). The CDR3 has 13 amino acids. Trimming took off 1 base at V and 6 bases at J, with 10 bases between the two ends. CDR1 and CDR2 (germline): GTSNPN, SVGIG (reference sequence). This CDR3 is CAWSGGDFQPQHF. The CDR3 coding sequence is TGTGCCTGGAGTGGGGGGGACTTTCAGCCCCAGCATTTT.

This chain connects TRBV4-1 to TRBJ1-5, with 8 bases lining up with TRBD1. J lost 3 bases, V lost 1 base, and 2 bases had no gene match. CDR3 length equals 15 residues. Looked up from germline, CDR1 is MGHRA and CDR2 is YSYEKL. The CDR3 sequence: CASSQGQGFNQPQHF. The DNA for the CDR3 is TGCGCCAGCAGCCAAGGACAGGGGTTCAATCAGCCCCAGCATTTT.

This clone was picked up one time. The J gene is TRBJ2-1, the V gene TRBV19; D unresolved. This CDR3 is built from 14 residues. CDR1 is LNHDA, CDR2 SQIVND, per germline (reference sequence). V was shortened by 5 bases and J by 4 bases, with 12 bases between the two germline ends. The CDR3 reads CASSWVPPYNEQFF. The CDR3 region has the DNA TGTGCCAGTAGTTGGGTACCTCCTTACAATGAGCAGTTCTTC.

This rearrangement joins TRBV9 to TRBJ2-3; D possibly corresponds to TRBD2 (5 bases). The V gene lost 0 bases and the J gene lost 2 bases, with 16 bases spanning the gap. The CDR3 is made up of 17 amino acids. Germline assignment: CDR1 SGDLS and CDR2 YYNGEE. CDR3 nucleotides: TGTGCCAGCAGCGTAGAGGGAACGCCGGACTTCACAGATACGCAGTATTTT. Protein product: CASSVEGTPDFTDTQYF.

CDR3 DNA: TGTGCCTGGAGTTTCGACGGCGGGGACATTCAGTACTTC. Translation: CAWSFDGGDIQYF. The V gene is TRBV30, the J gene TRBJ2-4; a possible D gene is TRBD2 (6 bases). The CDR3 length is 13 residues. V was trimmed by 2 bases and J by 8 bases, leaving 13 bases between them. CDR1 is GTSNPN, CDR2 SVGIG, per germline (reference sequence).

The chain couples TRBV21-1 to TRBJ2-1. TRBV21-1 has pseudogene status. CDR3 size: 16 residues. CDR3 coding DNA: TGTGCCAGCAGCCACCGAGGGGCTGCTTTCTGCAATGAGCAGTTCTTC. This translates into CASSHRGAAFCNEQFF.

Here the CDR3 DNA reads TGTGCCAGCAGTTCCCCAGCAGGGAGGGATGAGCAGTTCTTC. Its protein product is CASSSPAGRDEQFF. V and J are TRBV6-5 and TRBJ2-1, with 7 bases fitting TRBD2. This CDR3 is built from 14 residues. Germline V gene data show CDR1 as MNHEY and CDR2 as SVGAGI. V was clipped by 4 bases and J by 8 bases; unmatched bases: 8.

This clone came up a few times. V usage is TRBV4-1 and J usage is TRBJ1-1; the D is unclear. This CDR3 comprises 13 residues. Deletions cut 4 bases from V and 3 bases from J, with 9 bases between. CDR1 and CDR2 from the germline V gene are MGHRA and YSYEKL. Here the CDR3 DNA reads TGCGCCAGCAGCCGGGAGAGGGACACTGAAGCTTTCTTT. Translation: CASSRERDTEAFF.

V usage is TRBV5-4 and J usage is TRBJ2-5; 9 bases are shared with TRBD2. V lost 1 base, J lost 5 bases, and 6 bases stayed unmatched. This CDR3 spans 15 amino acids. CDR1 is SGHNT and CDR2 is YYREEE in the germline V gene (reference sequence). CDR3 sequence (DNA): TGTGCCAGCAGCTTGCGAGCGGGGGGAGTGGAGACCCAGTACTTC. Protein product: CASSLRAGGVETQYF.